Presented here are 23 T cell receptor beta chains from one specimen sequenced in a study of T cells in Graves' hyperthyroidism and ophthalmopathy. Template material for amplifying TCR beta CDR3 regions consisted of RNA transcripts. The HTBI set primed first-round TCR CDR3 RT-PCR. TCRdb reprocessed the multiplex PCR reads with MiXCR, giving one entry per CDR3 protein. The profile shows 150,000 or so distinct CDR3 sequences, about 20% of them singletons. Input material: blood. The receptors shown here come from a woman aged 45-65 years with Graves' hyperthyroidism that later progressed to Graves' ophthalmopathy.

This clonotype was found many times. The CDR3 region has the DNA TGTGCCAGCAGCTTAGTGGGTAGCGGCCCCTACGAGCAGTACTTC. Its protein is CASSLVGSGPYEQYF. This chain joins TRBV11-2 and TRBJ2-7, with D possibly being TRBD2 (6 bases). With 1 base removed from V and 2 bases from J, the gap between germline ends came to 12 bases. The V gene's germline CDR1 is SGHAT and CDR2 FQNNGV. The CDR3 covers 15 residues.

The rearrangement links TRBV27 to TRBJ1-5; D gene ambiguous. V lost 3 bases to trimming and J lost 4 bases, with 10 bases between them. CDR3 size: 14 residues. CDR1 is MNHEY and CDR2 is SMNVEV in the germline V gene (reference sequence). The chain's CDR3 is CASSFRGGNQPQHF. CDR3 in DNA: TGTGCCAGCAGTTTCCGGGGAGGTAATCAGCCCCAGCATTTT.

This clonotype showed up many times. J is TRBJ1-2 and V is TRBV24-1; no reliable D call. CDR1 is KGHDR and CDR2 is SFDVKD in the germline V gene. With 1 base removed from V and 7 bases from J, the gap between germline ends came to 6 bases. The length of the CDR3 is 12 residues. In DNA, the CDR3 is TGTGCCACCAGTGATTTTCGGGTTGGCTACACCTTC. Translating gives CATSDFRVGYTF.

This clonotype came up many times. The chain is built from TRBV12-3 or TRBV12-4 and TRBJ2-7; D is perhaps TRBD1 (5 bases). The CDR3 contains 13 residues. The V end was cut by 6 bases, the J end by 3 bases, with 12 bases between. In DNA, the CDR3 is TGTGCCAGCAGGCCCCAGACAGTCTACGAGCAGTACTTC. This gives the protein CASRPQTVYEQYF.

This clonotype was seen repeatedly, ten times or more. V usage is TRBV10-3 and J usage is TRBJ2-7; D remains ambiguous. V gave up 0 bases and J gave up 7 bases, with 13 bases separating them. CDR1 ENHRY and CDR2 SYGVKD come from the germline V gene. The CDR3 has 14 residues. This chain's CDR3 is CAISESGMKGEQYF. CDR3 nucleotides: TGTGCCATCAGTGAGTCGGGAATGAAGGGAGAGCAGTACTTC.

The chain links TRBV2 to TRBJ1-2; D unclear. The CDR3 loop spans 10 amino acids. Germline V lookup: CDR1 SNHLY, CDR2 FYNNEI. Trimming left V 3 bases short and J 6 bases short, with 2 bases between. CDR3 residues: CASSDNGYTF. As DNA, the CDR3 is TGTGCCAGCAGTGATAATGGCTACACCTTC.

This clonotype came up once. V usage is TRBV4-1 and J usage is TRBJ1-4; no definite D call. In germline, CDR1 is MGHRA, CDR2 YSYEKL. The CDR3 has 15 amino acids. Trimming shortened V by 0 bases and J by 4 bases, and 9 bases separated the two germline ends. CDR3 sequence: CASSQDRGSNEKLFF. The CDR3 DNA reads as TGCGCCAGCAGCCAAGATCGAGGTAGTAATGAAAAACTGTTTTTT.

This clonotype was observed a few times. This rearrangement joins TRBV7-9 to TRBJ2-4; 11 nucleotides line up with TRBD1. V was clipped by 1 base and J by 6 bases; unmatched bases: 2. The CDR3 runs 15 residues. Germline V CDR1 and CDR2: SEHNR, FQNEAQ (reference sequence). The CDR3 loop is CASSLGTGGLNIQYF. The CDR3 bases are TGTGCCAGCAGCTTAGGGACAGGGGGCCTAAACATTCAGTACTTC.

In this sample, this clonotype turned up many times. The V and J genes are TRBV5-1 and TRBJ1-2; D gene uncertain. This CDR3 has 13 amino acids. Germline loops: CDR1 SGHRS, CDR2 YFSETQ. Trimming shortened V by 0 bases and J by 4 bases, and 7 bases separated the two germline ends. CDR3 amino acids: CASSLDSRYGYTF. CDR3 DNA sequence: TGCGCCAGCAGCTTGGATAGCCGCTATGGCTACACCTTC. Together with reference TRBV5-1 and TRBJ1-2, the CDR3 gives the full variable domain: KAGVTQTPRYLIKTRGQQVTLSCSPISGHRSVSWYQQTPGQGLQFLFEYFSETQRNKGNFPGRFSGRQFSNSRSEMNVSTLELGDSALYLCASSLDSRYGYTFGSGTRLTVV.

This clonotype was found many times. The rearrangement joins TRBV27 to TRBJ2-7; 7 positions match TRBD1. J lost 3 bases, V lost 3 bases, and 5 bases had no gene match. CDR3 length: 14 amino acids. Germline V gene lookup returns CDR1 MNHEY and CDR2 SMNVEV (reference sequence). The CDR3 DNA reads as TGTGCCAGCAGTTTGGGACAGATAAACTACGAGCAGTACTTC. It codes for CASSLGQINYEQYF.

This clonotype was observed at least ten times. This rearrangement joins TRBV20-1 to TRBJ2-3; 15 bases agree with TRBD2. V lost 0 bases, J lost 0 bases, and 7 bases stayed unmatched. CDR1 is DFQATT, CDR2 SNEGSKA, per germline (reference sequence). The CDR3 runs 19 residues. For the CDR3, the DNA is TGCAGTGCTAGAGACGATGGACTAGCGGGAGGGAGAAGCACAGATACGCAGTATTTT. This encodes CSARDDGLAGGRSTDTQYF.

This clonotype was counted ten times or more. The chain uses TRBV5-1 and TRBJ2-7; maybe TRBD1 (5 bases). The CDR3 consists of 12 residues. V was clipped by 4 bases and J by 3 bases, with 8 bases between them. Germline CDR1 SGHRS, CDR2 YFSETQ. CDR3 loop: CASSPGHYEQYF. Here the CDR3 DNA reads TGCGCCAGCAGCCCCGGACACTACGAGCAGTACTTC.

The rearrangement links TRBV29-1 to TRBJ1-4, with a possible D match to TRBD1 (5 bases). V gave up 4 bases and J gave up 8 bases, with 11 bases separating them. From germline, CDR1 is SQVTM and CDR2 ANQGSEA. There are 12 residues in the CDR3. The CDR3 region has the DNA TGCAGCGTTGTCCAGGGAGGCGAAAAACTGTTTTTT. It codes for CSVVQGGEKLFF.

V gene TRBV9 combines with J gene TRBJ1-4; tentatively, D is TRBD1 (5 bases). Trimming shortened V by 4 bases and J by 4 bases, and 17 bases separated the two germline ends. CDR1 SGDLS and CDR2 YYNGEE come from the germline V gene. CDR3 length: 16 amino acids. The CDR3 region has the DNA TGTGCCAGCAGCCCCCTCGGGGGGGTAGGTAATGAAAAACTGTTTTTT. It encodes CASSPLGGVGNEKLFF.

This clonotype has ten or more counts. J is TRBJ2-5 and V is TRBV20-1, with D tentatively TRBD2 (5 bases). The germline V and J ends were trimmed by 6 bases and 3 bases, with 14 bases remaining between them. Germline loops: CDR1 DFQATT, CDR2 SNEGSKA (reference sequence). The CDR3 is made up of 13 amino acids. The CDR3 here is CSAPDSIKETQYF. In nucleotides, the CDR3 is TGCAGTGCCCCGGACTCGATCAAAGAGACCCAGTACTTC.

This clonotype was observed many times. The chain carries TRBV24-1 and TRBJ2-7; D is perhaps TRBD1 (6 bases). In germline, CDR1 is KGHDR, CDR2 SFDVKD. V shed 1 base and J shed 7 bases, with 10 bases lying between them. The CDR3 sequence is 13 residues long. The CDR3 DNA sequence: TGTGCCACCAGTGATTTCAGGGGTGGTGAGCAGTACTTC. Protein sequence: CATSDFRGGEQYF.

V gene TRBV7-9 combines with J gene TRBJ2-1, with D tentatively TRBD2 (6 bases). The germline gives CDR1 SEHNR, CDR2 FQNEAQ (reference sequence). The CDR3 is 15 residues long. The V end lost 0 bases, the J end lost 5 bases, and 11 bases lay between the germline ends. CDR3 protein: CASSLAGRIDNEQFF. CDR3 DNA sequence: TGTGCCAGCAGCTTAGCCGGGAGAATTGACAATGAGCAGTTCTTC.

This clonotype was seen more than once but under ten times. This chain connects TRBV20-1 to TRBJ2-6, with 7 bases fitting TRBD1. CDR1 DFQATT and CDR2 SNEGSKA come from the germline V gene (reference sequence). V lost 3 bases and J lost 0; bases outside the gene matches: 5. CDR3 size: 16 residues. The CDR3 DNA reads TGCAGTGCTAGTGCCGCAGGGGGCTCTGGGGCCAACGTCCTGACTTTC. It yields the protein CSASAAGGSGANVLTF.

This clonotype has just a few counts. The CDR3 spells CSARKGNTEAFF. CDR3 nucleotide sequence: TGCAGTGCGCGGAAGGGGAACACTGAAGCTTTCTTT. This rearrangement joins TRBV20-1 to TRBJ1-1; no firm D call. The CDR3 is made up of 12 amino acids. CDR1 is DFQATT, CDR2 SNEGSKA, per germline (reference sequence). V was shortened by 6 bases and J by 1 base, with 9 bases between the two germline ends.

This clonotype has at least ten counts. The chain joins TRBV28 to TRBJ1-1; 8 bases fit TRBD1. Germline V gene lookup returns CDR1 MDHEN and CDR2 SYDVKM. CDR3 size: 12 residues. Trimming cost V 7 bases and J 11 bases; bases outside gene matches: 9. The DNA for the CDR3 is TGTGCCAGCACCCAGAAGACAGGGGCGGCTTTCTTT. This sequence encodes CASTQKTGAAFF.

The chain uses TRBV18 and TRBJ2-5, with 7 bases identical to TRBD1. Trimming cost V 3 bases and J 1 base; bases outside gene matches: 5. Germline lookup yields CDR1 KGHSH and CDR2 LQKENI. The CDR3 sequence is 15 residues long. CDR3 region: CASSPPGGIQETQYF. CDR3 coding DNA: TGTGCCAGCTCACCTCCAGGGGGAATCCAAGAGACCCAGTACTTC.

In this sample, this clonotype turned up many times. At one end the junction does not follow the germline gene, possibly because of a read error. The chain joins TRBV5-1 to TRBJ2-2, with no clear D. The germline gives CDR1 SGHRS, CDR2 YFSETQ. This CDR3 region has 12 residues. The CDR3 DNA is TGTGCCAGCAGCTTAGGTCCCGGGGAGCTGTTTTTT. Translating gives CASSLGPGELFF.

This clonotype was found many times. The chain is built from TRBV3-1 and TRBJ1-3; no reliable D call. The CDR3 consists of 15 residues. Per the germline V gene, CDR1 is LGHDT and CDR2 is YNNKEL (reference sequence). V lost 1 base to trimming and J lost 0 bases, with 7 bases between them. DNA for the CDR3: TGTGCCAGCAGCCAAGGAATCCGCTCTGGAAACACCATATATTTT. Translation: CASSQGIRSGNTIYF.